The entry that follows covers one T cell receptor (beta chain) sequence. This sample is part of a study of shared clonotypes between healthy human individuals. Sequencing was performed with immunoSEQ multiplex PCR; in TCRdb, only in-frame clones are kept and a portion is missing. The sample lists hundreds of thousands of clones; around 74% were seen once. The CDR3 spans 18 residues. Germline CDR1 LNHDA, CDR2 SQIVND (reference sequence). V gave up 5 bases and J gave up 0 bases; unmatched junction bases: 4. The material sequenced was memory CD4+ T cells sorted from blood. Stated subset: CD45RA-negative fraction. V usage is TRBV19 and J usage is TRBJ2-6, with 13 bases fitting TRBD2. The sequence came from a woman aged 25 to 39 in good health. The CDR3 sequence: CASSSRTSGGSGANVLTF. CDR3 bases: TGTGCCAGTAGTTCCAGGACTAGCGGGGGCTCTGGGGCCAACGTCCTGACTTTC.